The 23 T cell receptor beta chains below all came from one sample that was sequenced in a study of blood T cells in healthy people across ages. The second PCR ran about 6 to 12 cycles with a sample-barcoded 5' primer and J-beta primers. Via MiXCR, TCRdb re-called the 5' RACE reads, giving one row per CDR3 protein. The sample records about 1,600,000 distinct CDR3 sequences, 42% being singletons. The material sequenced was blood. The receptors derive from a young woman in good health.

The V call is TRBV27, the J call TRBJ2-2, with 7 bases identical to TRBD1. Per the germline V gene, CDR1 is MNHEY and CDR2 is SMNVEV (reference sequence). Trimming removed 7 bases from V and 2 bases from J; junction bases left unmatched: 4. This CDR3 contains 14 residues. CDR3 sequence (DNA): TGTGCCAGCATAAGGACAGGCAACACCGGGGAGCTGTTTTTT. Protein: CASIRTGNTGELFF.

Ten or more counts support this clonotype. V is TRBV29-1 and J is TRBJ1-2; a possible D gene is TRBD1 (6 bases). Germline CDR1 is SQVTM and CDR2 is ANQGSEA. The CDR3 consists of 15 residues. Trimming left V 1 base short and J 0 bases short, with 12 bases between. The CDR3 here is CSVEGMGQTNYGYTF. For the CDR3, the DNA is TGCAGCGTTGAAGGAATGGGACAAACTAACTATGGCTACACCTTC.

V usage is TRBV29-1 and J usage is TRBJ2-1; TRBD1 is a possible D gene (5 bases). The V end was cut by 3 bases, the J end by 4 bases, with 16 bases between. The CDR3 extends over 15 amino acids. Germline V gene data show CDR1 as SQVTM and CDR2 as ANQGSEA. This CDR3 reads CSVEDRGSNYNEQFF. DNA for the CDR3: TGCAGCGTTGAGGATAGGGGTTCCAATTACAATGAGCAGTTCTTC.

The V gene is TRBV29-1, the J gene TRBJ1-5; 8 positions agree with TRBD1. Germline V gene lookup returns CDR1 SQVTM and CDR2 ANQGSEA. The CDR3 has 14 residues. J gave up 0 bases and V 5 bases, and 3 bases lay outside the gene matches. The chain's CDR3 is CSVQQGGSNQPQHF. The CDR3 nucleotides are TGCAGCGTTCAACAGGGGGGTAGCAATCAGCCCCAGCATTTT.

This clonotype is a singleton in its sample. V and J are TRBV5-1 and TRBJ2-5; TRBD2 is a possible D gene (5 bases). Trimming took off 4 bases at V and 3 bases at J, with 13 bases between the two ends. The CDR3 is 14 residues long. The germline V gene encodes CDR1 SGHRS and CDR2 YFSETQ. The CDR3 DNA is TGCGCCAGCAGCCACCAGTGGCGGGAAGAGACCCAGTACTTC. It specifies CASSHQWREETQYF.

CDR3 bases: TGTGCCAGTAGTATCGGGGGAACTGGAAACACCATATATTTT. Protein sequence: CASSIGGTGNTIYF. The V gene is TRBV19, the J gene TRBJ1-3; the D gene is possibly TRBD1 (5 bases). Trimming stripped 3 bases from V and 2 bases from J, with 8 bases between. The germline gives CDR1 LNHDA, CDR2 SQIVND (reference sequence). The CDR3 contains 14 residues.

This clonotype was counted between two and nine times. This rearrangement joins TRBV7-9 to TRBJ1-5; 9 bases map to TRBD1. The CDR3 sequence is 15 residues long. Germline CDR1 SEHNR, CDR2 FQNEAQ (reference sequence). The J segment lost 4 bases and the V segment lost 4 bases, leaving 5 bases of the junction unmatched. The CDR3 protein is CASSSGTGFNQPQHF. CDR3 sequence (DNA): TGTGCCAGCAGCTCCGGGACAGGGTTTAATCAGCCCCAGCATTTT.

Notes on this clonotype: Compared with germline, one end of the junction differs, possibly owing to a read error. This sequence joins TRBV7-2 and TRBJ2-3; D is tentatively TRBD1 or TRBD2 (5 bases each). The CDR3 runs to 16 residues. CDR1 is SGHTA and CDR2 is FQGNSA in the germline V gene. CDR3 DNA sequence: TGTGCCAGCAGCTTAGGCCGGGGACCCCTCACAGAGACGCAGTATTTT. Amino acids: CASSLGRGPLTETQYF. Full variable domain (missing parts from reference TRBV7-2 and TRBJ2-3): GAGVSQSPSNKVTEKGKDVELRCDPISGHTALYWYRQSLGQGLEFLIYFQGNSAPDKSGLPSDRFSAERTGGSVSTLTIQRTQQEDSAVYLCASSLGRGPLTETQYFGPGTRLTVL.

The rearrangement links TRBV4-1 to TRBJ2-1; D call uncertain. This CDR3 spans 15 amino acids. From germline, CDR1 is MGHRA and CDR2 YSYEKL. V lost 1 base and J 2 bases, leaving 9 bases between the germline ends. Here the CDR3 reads CASSQASGTYNEQFF. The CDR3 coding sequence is TGCGCCAGCAGCCAAGCAAGTGGGACCTACAATGAGCAGTTCTTC.

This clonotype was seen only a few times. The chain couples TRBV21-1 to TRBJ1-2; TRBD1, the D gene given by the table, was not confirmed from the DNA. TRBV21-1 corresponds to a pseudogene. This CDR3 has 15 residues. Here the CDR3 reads CASTPGLEVEYGYTF. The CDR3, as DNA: TGTGCCAGCACCCCCGGGCTCGAAGTGGAGTATGGCTACACCTTC.

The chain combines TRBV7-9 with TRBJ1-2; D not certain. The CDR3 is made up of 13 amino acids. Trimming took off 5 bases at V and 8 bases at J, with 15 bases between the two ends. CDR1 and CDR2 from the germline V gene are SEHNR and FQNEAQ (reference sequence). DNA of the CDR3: TGTGCCAGCAGCAACCCCTCCGGGAGCGGCTACACCTTC. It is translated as CASSNPSGSGYTF.

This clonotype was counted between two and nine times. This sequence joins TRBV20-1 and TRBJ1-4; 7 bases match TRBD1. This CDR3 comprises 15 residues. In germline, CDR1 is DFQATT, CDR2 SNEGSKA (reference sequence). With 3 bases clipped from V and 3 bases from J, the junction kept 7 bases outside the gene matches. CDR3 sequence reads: CSARAYRGSNEKLFF. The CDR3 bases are TGCAGTGCTAGGGCCTACAGGGGTTCTAATGAAAAACTGTTTTTT.

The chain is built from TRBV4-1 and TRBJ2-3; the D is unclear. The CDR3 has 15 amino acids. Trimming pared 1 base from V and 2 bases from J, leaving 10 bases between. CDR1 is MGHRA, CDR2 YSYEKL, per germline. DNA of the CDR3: TGCGCCAGCAGCCAAGGGCTGGTCCTCACAGATACGCAGTATTTT. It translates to CASSQGLVLTDTQYF.

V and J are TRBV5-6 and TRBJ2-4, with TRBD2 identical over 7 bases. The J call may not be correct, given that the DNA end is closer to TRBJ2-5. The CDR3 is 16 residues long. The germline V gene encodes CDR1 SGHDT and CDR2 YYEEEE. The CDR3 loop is CASSLYVSGGQETQYF. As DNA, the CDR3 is TGTGCCAGCAGCTTGTATGTTTCGGGGGGCCAAGAGACCCAGTACTTC.

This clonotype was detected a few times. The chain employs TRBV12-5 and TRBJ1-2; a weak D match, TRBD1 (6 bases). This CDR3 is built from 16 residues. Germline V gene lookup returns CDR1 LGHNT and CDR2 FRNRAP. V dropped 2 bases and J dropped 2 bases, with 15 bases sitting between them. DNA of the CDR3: TGTGCTAGTGGTTTGCGAGGGACAACATACAACTATGGCTACACCTTC. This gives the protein CASGLRGTTYNYGYTF.

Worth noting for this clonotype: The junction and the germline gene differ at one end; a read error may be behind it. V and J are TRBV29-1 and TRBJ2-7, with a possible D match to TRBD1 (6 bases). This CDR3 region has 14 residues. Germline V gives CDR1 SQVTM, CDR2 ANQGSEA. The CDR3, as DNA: TGCAGCGCTGAAGACAGGTTGAGCTCCTACGAGCAGTACTTC. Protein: CSAEDRLSSYEQYF.

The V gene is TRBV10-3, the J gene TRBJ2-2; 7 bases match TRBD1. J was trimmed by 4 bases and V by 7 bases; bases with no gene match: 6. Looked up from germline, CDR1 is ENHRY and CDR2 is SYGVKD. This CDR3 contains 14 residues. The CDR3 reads CAIKPGQSTGELFF. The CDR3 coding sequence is TGTGCCATCAAACCGGGACAGAGCACCGGGGAGCTGTTTTTT.

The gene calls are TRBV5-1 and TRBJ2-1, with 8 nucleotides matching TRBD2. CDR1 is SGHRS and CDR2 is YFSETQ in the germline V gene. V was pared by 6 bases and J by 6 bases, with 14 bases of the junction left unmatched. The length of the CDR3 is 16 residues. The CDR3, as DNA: TGCGCCAGCACCCTTCTTGGAGGGACTAGGTCCAATGAGCAGTTCTTC. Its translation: CASTLLGGTRSNEQFF. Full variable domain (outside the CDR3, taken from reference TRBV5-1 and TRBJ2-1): KAGVTQTPRYLIKTRGQQVTLSCSPISGHRSVSWYQQTPGQGLQFLFEYFSETQRNKGNFPGRFSGRQFSNSRSEMNVSTLELGDSALYLCASTLLGGTRSNEQFFGPGTRLTVL.

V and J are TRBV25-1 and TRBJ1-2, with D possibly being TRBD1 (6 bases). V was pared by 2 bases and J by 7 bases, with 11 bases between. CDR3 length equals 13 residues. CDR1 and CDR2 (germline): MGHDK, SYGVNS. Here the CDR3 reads CASSELWGLGYTF. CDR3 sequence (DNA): TGTGCCAGCAGTGAACTCTGGGGGCTTGGCTACACCTTC.

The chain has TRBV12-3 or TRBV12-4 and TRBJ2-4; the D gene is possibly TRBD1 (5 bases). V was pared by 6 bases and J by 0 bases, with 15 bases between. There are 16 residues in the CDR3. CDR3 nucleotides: TGTGCCAGCAGGACCTCCGACAGCCCAGCCAAAAACATTCAGTACTTC. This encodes CASRTSDSPAKNIQYF.

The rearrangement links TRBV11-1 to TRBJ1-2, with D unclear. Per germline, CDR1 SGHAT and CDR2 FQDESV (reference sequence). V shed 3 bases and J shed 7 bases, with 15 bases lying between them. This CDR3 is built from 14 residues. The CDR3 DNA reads TGTGCCAGCAGCTTGGACGGAGTTCCCCCTGGCTACACCTTC. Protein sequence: CASSLDGVPPGYTF.

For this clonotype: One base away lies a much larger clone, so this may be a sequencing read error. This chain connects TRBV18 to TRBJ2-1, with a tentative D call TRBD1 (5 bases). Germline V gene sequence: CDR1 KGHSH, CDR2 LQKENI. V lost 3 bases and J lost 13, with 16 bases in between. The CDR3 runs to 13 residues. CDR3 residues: CASSPTAPETQFF. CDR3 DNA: TGTGCCAGCTCACCGACAGCCCCAGAGACCCAGTTCTTC.

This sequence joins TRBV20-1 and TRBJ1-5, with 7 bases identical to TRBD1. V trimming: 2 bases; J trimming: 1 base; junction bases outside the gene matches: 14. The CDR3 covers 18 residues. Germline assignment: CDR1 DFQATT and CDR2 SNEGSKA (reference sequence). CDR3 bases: TGCAGTGCTAGACCTTTACAGGGGTTGGAATTCAGCAATCAGCCCCAGCATTTT. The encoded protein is CSARPLQGLEFSNQPQHF.